The present TCR beta chain was sequenced within a study of post-analysis software for immune sequencing data. Study results and caveats: Four to six TRBV segments, including TRBV5-6, TRBV5-1 and TRBV20-1, were more frequent in patients than controls.

Only a few counts were recorded for this clonotype. What it binds is not known. Germline trimming cut 3 bases from V and 9 bases from J; bases unmatched to any gene: 6. In germline, CDR1 is SGHRS, CDR2 YFSETQ. The CDR3 has 13 amino acids. The TCR beta cDNA libraries carried unique molecular identifiers. MiXCR, run by TCRdb on the PCR reads, gives a single entry per CDR3 protein. The sample includes hundreds of thousands of distinct CDR3 sequences, more than 50% of them seen just once. V and J are TRBV5-1 and TRBJ1-1, with TRBD1 matching over 9 bases. The sample taken for sequencing was blood. The source is a girl aged 2 to 10 with multiple sclerosis. CDR3 protein: CASSSWTGEKAFF. In DNA, the CDR3 is TGCGCCAGCAGCTCTTGGACAGGGGAGAAAGCTTTCTTT.